These 31 T cell receptor beta chains share one sample of origin, sequenced in a study of CD8 T cells in ankylosing spondylitis. TCRdb recomputed calls from the 5' RACE reads with MiXCR, one row per CDR3 protein. Of roughly 200,000 distinct CDR3 sequences listed, around 13% are singletons. The sequencing sample was made of blood, either unsorted or a sorted T cell fraction (not recorded which). These receptors were collected from a male donor with ankylosing spondylitis or in good health (not recorded which).

The chain carries TRBV5-5 and TRBJ2-5; D ambiguous. There are 13 residues in the CDR3. Trimming took off 4 bases at V and 5 bases at J, with 12 bases between the two ends. The germline V gene has CDR1 SGHKS and CDR2 YYEKEE (reference sequence). CDR3 residues: CASSLDPEETQYF. Here the CDR3 DNA reads TGTGCCAGCAGCCTGGACCCGGAGGAGACCCAGTACTTC.

This chain connects TRBV12-3 or TRBV12-4 to TRBJ2-7; D unresolved. This CDR3 is built from 12 residues. The V and J ends lost 4 bases and 5 bases respectively, with 9 bases between them. The CDR3 DNA follows: TGTGCCAGCAGTTATAGACACAACGAGCAGTACTTC. It yields the protein CASSYRHNEQYF.

This clonotype was seen a few times. V gene TRBV2 combines with J gene TRBJ1-1; D may be TRBD1 (5 bases). Trimming left V 6 bases short and J 1 base short, with 15 bases between. CDR1 is SNHLY, CDR2 FYNNEI, per germline. The CDR3 runs to 15 residues. CDR3 sequence (DNA): TGTGCCAGCAGCTTCACCAGGGCCTCGAACACTGAAGCTTTCTTT. It specifies CASSFTRASNTEAFF.

The gene calls are TRBV27 and TRBJ2-7, with D perhaps TRBD1 (6 bases). This CDR3 is built from 15 residues. The ends were cut back, 3 bases at V and 2 bases at J, with 14 bases in the middle. Looked up from germline, CDR1 is MNHEY and CDR2 is SMNVEV (reference sequence). The CDR3 is CASSFGKGGPYEQYF. CDR3 DNA sequence: TGTGCCAGCAGTTTTGGGAAAGGGGGACCCTACGAGCAGTACTTC.

The V call is TRBV20-1, the J call TRBJ2-7; 11 nucleotides agree with TRBD2. Germline V gene data show CDR1 as DFQATT and CDR2 as SNEGSKA (reference sequence). The V segment lost 4 bases and the J segment 4 bases; nucleotides outside the gene matches: 6. This CDR3 spans 14 amino acids. CDR3: CSATGLAGSYEQYF. CDR3 coding DNA: TGCAGTGCTACTGGACTAGCGGGTTCTTACGAGCAGTACTTC.

This clonotype has only a few counts. This sequence joins TRBV30 and TRBJ2-1, with TRBD2 identical over 9 bases. This CDR3 has 15 residues. With 0 bases clipped from V and 6 bases from J, the junction kept 6 bases outside the gene matches. Germline V gene sequence: CDR1 GTSNPN, CDR2 SVGIG (reference sequence). The CDR3 loop is CAWSVPCGRVNEQFF. The CDR3 coding sequence is TGTGCCTGGAGTGTACCCTGCGGGAGGGTCAATGAGCAGTTCTTC. The entire variable domain, with the rest obtained from reference TRBV30 and TRBJ2-1, is as follows: SQTIHQWPATLVQPVGSPLSLECTVEGTSNPNLYWYRQAAGRGLQLLFYSVGIGQISSEVPQNLSASRPQDRQFILSSKKLLLSDSGFYLCAWSVPCGRVNEQFFGPGTRLTVL.

This clonotype was counted only a few times. This chain links TRBV18 with TRBJ2-1, with a weak D call TRBD1 (6 bases). The germline V gene encodes CDR1 KGHSH and CDR2 LQKENI. V lost 0 bases, J lost 10 bases, and 7 bases lay in between. The CDR3 loop spans 12 amino acids. CDR3 in amino acids: CASSPPGQEQFF. The CDR3 DNA is TGTGCCAGCTCACCACCCGGACAGGAGCAGTTCTTC.

The genes are TRBV7-9 and TRBJ1-2, with D maybe TRBD1 (5 bases). The V end lost 2 bases, the J end lost 6 bases, and 19 bases lay between the germline ends. CDR1 and CDR2 from the germline V gene are SEHNR and FQNEAQ (reference sequence). The length of the CDR3 is 16 residues. The CDR3 loop is CASSLSDAGMRNGYTF. The CDR3 DNA follows: TGTGCCAGCAGCTTAAGCGATGCAGGGATGAGGAATGGCTACACCTTC.

The chain uses TRBV6-1 and TRBJ1-6, with a weak D call TRBD1 (5 bases). Germline-derived CDR1 and CDR2 are MNHNS and SASEGT. Trimming took 4 bases from V and 12 from J, leaving 16 bases between them. The CDR3 has 14 residues. The CDR3: CASSGTGDGGPLHF. DNA of the CDR3: TGTGCCAGCAGTGGAACAGGAGACGGGGGACCCCTCCACTTT.

This clonotype showed up many times. This chain joins TRBV4-1 and TRBJ2-1; 7 nucleotides align to TRBD2. This CDR3 region has 15 residues. V lost 0 bases to trimming and J lost 8 bases; unmatched junction nucleotides: 7. Germline CDR1 reads MGHRA; CDR2 reads YSYEKL. This CDR3 is CASSQEVGSGHEQFF. The CDR3 nucleotides are TGCGCCAGCAGCCAAGAGGTTGGTAGCGGGCATGAGCAGTTCTTC.

The V and J genes are TRBV5-4 and TRBJ2-5; 13 bases match TRBD2. This CDR3 region has 16 residues. After removal of 4 bases from V and 3 bases from J, the junction contained 6 bases not matched to a gene. In germline, CDR1 is SGHNT, CDR2 YYREEE (reference sequence). As DNA, the CDR3 is TGTGCCAGCAGCCCTGGGACTAGCGGGGCGGAAGAGACCCAGTACTTC. Translating gives CASSPGTSGAEETQYF.

In its sample, this clonotype was seen a few times. The chain recombines TRBV10-1 with TRBJ1-5, with D possibly TRBD1 on 6 matching bases. Germline-derived CDR1 and CDR2 are WNHNN and SYGVQD (reference sequence). This CDR3 is built from 14 residues. V shed 3 bases and J shed 3 bases, with 9 bases lying between them. The CDR3 loop is CASSDDRLNQPQHF. As DNA, the CDR3 is TGCGCCAGCAGTGATGACAGGCTCAATCAGCCCCAGCATTTT.

This clonotype was counted at least ten times. V usage is TRBV3-1 and J usage is TRBJ2-2, with a weak D call TRBD1 (5 bases). Germline V lookup: CDR1 LGHDT, CDR2 YNNKEL (reference sequence). The length of the CDR3 is 16 residues. The V end was cut by 4 bases, the J end by 1 base, with 13 bases between. The CDR3 DNA follows: TGTGCCAGCAGCCGCGTAGGGGCAGAGAACACCGGGGAGCTGTTTTTT. Its translation: CASSRVGAENTGELFF.

This clonotype appeared many times. The chain joins TRBV29-1 to TRBJ1-1; unclear D gene. The CDR3 has 12 amino acids. Deletions cut 3 bases from V and 1 base from J, with 6 bases between. Per germline, CDR1 SQVTM and CDR2 ANQGSEA. Here the CDR3 reads CSVEAGNTEAFF. The DNA of the CDR3 is TGCAGCGTTGAGGCGGGGAACACTGAAGCTTTCTTT.

The chain combines TRBV6-5 with TRBJ2-3; 7 nucleotides agree with TRBD2. With 2 bases clipped from V and 4 bases from J, the junction kept 6 bases outside the gene matches. The CDR3 runs 15 residues. Germline-derived CDR1 and CDR2 are MNHEY and SVGAGI. This CDR3 is CASSYDAGVADTQYF. In DNA, the CDR3 is TGTGCCAGCAGTTACGATGCGGGAGTGGCAGATACGCAGTATTTT.

This clonotype was picked up a small number of times. The chain is built from TRBV19 and TRBJ2-3; D is ambiguous. The CDR3 is made up of 14 amino acids. The V gene's germline CDR1 is LNHDA and CDR2 SQIVND (reference sequence). Trimming took off 6 bases at V and 2 bases at J, with 12 bases between the two ends. Written as DNA, the CDR3 is TGTGCCAGTAGACCTAACCTTGACACAGATACGCAGTATTTT. As protein: CASRPNLDTDTQYF.

The rearrangement joins TRBV7-9 to TRBJ1-2; 11 positions match TRBD1. CDR1 SEHNR and CDR2 FQNEAQ come from the germline V gene (reference sequence). CDR3 length: 15 amino acids. V was pared by 5 bases and J by 4 bases, with 6 bases of the junction left unmatched. In DNA form, the CDR3 reads TGTGCCAGCAGCCTCGGACAGGGGGCGAGCTATGGCTACACCTTC. Residues: CASSLGQGASYGYTF.

This clonotype was picked up a small number of times. This rearrangement joins TRBV4-1 to TRBJ2-1; 8 nucleotides match TRBD1. Germline CDR1 MGHRA, CDR2 YSYEKL. J was trimmed by 1 base and V by 3 bases; bases with no gene match: 17. CDR3 size: 20 residues. CDR3 in amino acids: CASSHAKMDRAGGSYNEQFF. In DNA form, the CDR3 reads TGCGCCAGCAGCCATGCAAAGATGGACAGGGCTGGAGGTTCCTACAATGAGCAGTTCTTC.

By sample fraction, this clonotype is medium-sized. The V call is TRBV4-1, the J call TRBJ2-3; no definite D call. Germline V lookup: CDR1 MGHRA, CDR2 YSYEKL. V was cut by 4 bases and J by 3 bases, with 11 bases left in between. The CDR3 length is 14 residues. CDR3 in amino acids: CASSRSSPTDTQYF. The CDR3 nucleotides are TGCGCCAGCAGCCGGAGTTCCCCTACAGATACGCAGTATTTT.

There are many counts of this clonotype. The V and J genes are TRBV14 and TRBJ2-2; D is undetermined. The CDR3 runs 12 residues. V lost 1 base and J 6 bases, leaving 3 bases between the germline ends. Per germline, CDR1 SGHDN and CDR2 FVKESK. The CDR3 loop reads CASSQGSGELFF. CDR3 nucleotides: TGTGCCAGCAGCCAAGGGTCCGGGGAGCTGTTTTTT.

V usage is TRBV12-3 or TRBV12-4 and J usage is TRBJ2-7; TRBD2 agrees at 7 bases. V dropped 5 bases and J dropped 0; count of bases not matched to a gene: 16. This CDR3 has 18 amino acids. The CDR3 DNA is TGTGCCAGCAGTCCCAGATGGGGGGGACTGCCGGACTCCTACGAGCAGTACTTC. It encodes CASSPRWGGLPDSYEQYF.

This chain joins TRBV11-2 and TRBJ2-1, with D unclear. The germline V and J ends were trimmed by 5 bases and 2 bases, with 19 bases remaining between them. CDR1 and CDR2 (germline): SGHAT, FQNNGV. The CDR3 consists of 17 residues. The CDR3 sequence is CASSPSSTFLPYNEQFF. The DNA of the CDR3 is TGTGCCAGCAGCCCTTCCTCCACTTTCTTACCCTACAATGAGCAGTTCTTC.

This clonotype occurred a few times. The chain combines TRBV27 with TRBJ2-1; 10 nucleotides agree with TRBD2. The CDR3 loop spans 15 amino acids. The V gene's germline CDR1 is MNHEY and CDR2 SMNVEV (reference sequence). The junction had 10 bases not matched to a gene; V was cut back by 5 bases and J by 9 bases. CDR3 loop: CASSLEAGGHGEQFF. DNA for the CDR3: TGTGCCAGCAGTCTTGAAGCGGGAGGGCACGGTGAGCAGTTCTTC.

This clonotype was detected many times. CDR3 bases: TGCAGCGTTGAAGACGGGGGGAAGGCAGGCTACGAGCAGTACTTC. As protein: CSVEDGGKAGYEQYF. The chain has TRBV29-1 and TRBJ2-7; 7 bases fit TRBD2. Germline V gives CDR1 SQVTM, CDR2 ANQGSEA. Germline trimming cut 0 bases from V and 3 bases from J; bases unmatched to any gene: 8. CDR3 length: 15 amino acids.

At least ten counts were recorded for this clonotype. V usage is TRBV11-2 and J usage is TRBJ2-5, with a possible D match to TRBD2 (5 bases). The CDR3 covers 18 residues. V was shortened by 1 base and J by 1 base, with 19 bases between the two germline ends. The V gene's germline CDR1 is SGHAT and CDR2 FQNNGV. CDR3 sequence (DNA): TGTGCCAGCAGCTTAGGCGTGACCAGAGGGCCCTTCCAAGAGACCCAGTACTTC. This gives the protein CASSLGVTRGPFQETQYF.

This clonotype was seen a few times. This sequence joins TRBV6-5 and TRBJ2-7; D possibly matches TRBD1 or TRBD2 (6 bases each). The CDR3 runs 14 residues. The germline V and J ends were trimmed by 1 base and 5 bases, with 12 bases remaining between them. Germline V CDR1 and CDR2: MNHEY, SVGAGI. CDR3 sequence reads: CASSYYPGEDEQYF. CDR3 sequence (DNA): TGTGCCAGCAGTTACTATCCAGGGGAGGACGAGCAGTACTTC.

The chain uses TRBV4-1 and TRBJ2-3; no reliable D call. CDR3 length: 14 amino acids. Trimming cost V 0 bases and J 4 bases, with 8 bases left between them. Germline assignment: CDR1 MGHRA and CDR2 YSYEKL. This chain's CDR3 is CASSQEAGADTQYF. The CDR3 nucleotides are TGCGCCAGCAGCCAAGAGGCAGGAGCAGATACGCAGTATTTT.

Ten or more counts support this clonotype. V is TRBV13 and J is TRBJ2-5; D possibly corresponds to TRBD1 (6 bases). The CDR3 contains 14 residues. The germline CDR1 and CDR2 sequences are PRHDT and FYEKMQ (reference sequence). Trimming stripped 5 bases from V and 2 bases from J, with 12 bases between. The CDR3 loop is CASSLKGDQETQYF. The CDR3 DNA sequence: TGTGCCAGCAGCCTCAAGGGGGATCAAGAGACCCAGTACTTC.

The sample holds a few counts of this clonotype. J is TRBJ2-3 and V is TRBV5-1; TRBD2 might be the D (6 bases). V lost 2 bases and J 0 bases, leaving 13 bases between the germline ends. This CDR3 spans 16 amino acids. The germline gives CDR1 SGHRS, CDR2 YFSETQ. The CDR3 loop is CASSFVAGLSTDTQYF. The CDR3, as DNA: TGCGCCAGCAGCTTCGTGGCGGGGTTAAGCACAGATACGCAGTATTTT.

The rearrangement links TRBV27 to TRBJ1-2, with D unclear. V lost 5 bases and J 0 bases, leaving 7 bases between the germline ends. The V gene's germline CDR1 is MNHEY and CDR2 SMNVEV (reference sequence). This CDR3 has 13 amino acids. CDR3 nucleotide sequence: TGTGCCAGCAGTCCCGGAGCTAACTATGGCTACACCTTC. Translating gives CASSPGANYGYTF.

V gene TRBV7-9 combines with J gene TRBJ2-7, with a weak D call TRBD2 (5 bases). Germline values: CDR1 SEHNR, CDR2 FQNEAQ (reference sequence). V shed 7 bases and J shed 2 bases, with 21 bases lying between them. This CDR3 is built from 16 residues. CDR3 residues: CASTVGEGLRAYEQYF. Written as DNA, the CDR3 is TGTGCCAGCACCGTAGGTGAGGGTTTGAGGGCCTACGAGCAGTACTTC. The whole variable domain, filled in from reference TRBV7-9 and TRBJ2-7, reads DTGVSQNPRHKITKRGQNVTFRCDPISEHNRLYWYRQTLGQGPEFLTYFQNEAQLEKSRLLSDRFSAERPKGSFSTLEIQRTEQGDSAMYLCASTVGEGLRAYEQYFGPGTRLTVT.